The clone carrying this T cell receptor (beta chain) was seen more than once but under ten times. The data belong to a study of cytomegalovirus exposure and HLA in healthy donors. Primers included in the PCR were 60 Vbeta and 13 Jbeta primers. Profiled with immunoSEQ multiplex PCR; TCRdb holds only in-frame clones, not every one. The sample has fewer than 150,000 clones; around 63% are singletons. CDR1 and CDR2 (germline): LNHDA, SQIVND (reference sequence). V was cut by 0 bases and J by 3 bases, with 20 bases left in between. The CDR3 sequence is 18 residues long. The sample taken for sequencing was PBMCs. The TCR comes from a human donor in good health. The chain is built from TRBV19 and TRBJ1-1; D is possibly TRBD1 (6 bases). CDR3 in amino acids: CASSIDLEAGAFHTEAFF. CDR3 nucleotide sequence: TGTGCCAGTAGTATAGATCTCGAGGCAGGGGCTTTTCACACTGAAGCTTTCTTT.